The 22 T cell receptor beta chains below all came from one sample that was sequenced in a study of T-cell reconstitution after alpha-beta-depleted transplantation in children (dated by TCRdb to between 2015 and 2016). The sample's treatment or condition label, decoded: allogeneic hematopoietic cell transplantation with graft depleted of TCRalphabeta T cells and CD19 B cells. The library was generated by PCR. The data were produced on an Illumina HiSeq 2500. TCR library preparation used molecular barcoding, with unique molecular identifiers applied to normalize quantification of the TCRbeta repertoire. TCRdb reworked the public reads: Q25 trimming with fastp, MiXCR clone assembly, productive beta chains retained. Identical CDR3 protein sequences are pooled into one entry, listed with their most common genes and DNA. The sample yields under 750,000 distinct CDR3 sequences; 20% to 25% were counted once. The ten top clones hold approximately 14% of the sample.

Source: PBMCs, mostly from graft donor cells, taken 360 days after TCRalphabeta/CD19-depleted stem cell transplant. The receptors were gathered from a boy under three years old who had a stem cell transplant for acute myeloid leukemia, so the T cells may come from the graft donor.

This clonotype has just a few counts. J is TRBJ2-7 and V is TRBV7-2, with D perhaps TRBD1 (5 bases). The CDR3 runs 12 residues. The V gene's germline CDR1 is SGHTA and CDR2 FQGNSA. The V gene lost 5 bases and the J gene lost 6 bases, with 11 bases spanning the gap. In nucleotides, the CDR3 is TGTGCCAGCAGCGCCGACAGTCCCGAGCAGTACTTC. Translated: CASSADSPEQYF.

This clonotype was seen only a few times. The chain links TRBV20-1 to TRBJ2-7, with 7 bases fitting TRBD1. Germline lookup yields CDR1 DFQATT and CDR2 SNEGSKA (reference sequence). Trimming at V came to 3 bases and at J to 3 bases, leaving 5 bases not matched to a gene. This CDR3 spans 13 amino acids. CDR3 in amino acids: CSARSRDSYEQYV. The CDR3 DNA follows: TGCAGTGCTAGGTCCCGGGACAGCTACGAGCAGTACGTC.

This clonotype was seen only a few times. The J gene is TRBJ2-7, the V gene TRBV6-5; D may be TRBD1 (5 bases). Per germline, CDR1 MNHEY and CDR2 SVGAGI. The CDR3 runs to 14 residues. Deletions cut 0 bases from V and 2 bases from J, with 8 bases between. The CDR3 sequence: CASSYSGHTYEQYF. Written as DNA, the CDR3 is TGTGCCAGCAGTTACTCCGGACATACCTACGAGCAGTACTTC.

Only a few counts were recorded for this clonotype. This chain joins TRBV18 and TRBJ2-1; D gene unclear. The CDR3 is 13 amino acids. Germline V gives CDR1 KGHSH, CDR2 LQKENI. V gave up 3 bases and J gave up 6 bases, with 9 bases separating them. The CDR3 region has the DNA TGTGCCAGCTCACCGACAACGTCCAATGAGCAGTTCTTC. Residues: CASSPTTSNEQFF.

This clonotype was counted once. The V gene is TRBV6-5, the J gene TRBJ1-5; no definite D call. The CDR3 has 14 residues. V lost 2 bases to trimming and J lost 5 bases, with 10 bases between them. Germline values: CDR1 MNHEY, CDR2 SVGAGI. CDR3 residues: CASSYRGVDQPQHF. The CDR3 DNA reads TGTGCCAGCAGTTACCGCGGGGTGGATCAGCCCCAGCATTTT.

The rearrangement uses TRBV20-1 and TRBJ1-2, with D perhaps matching TRBD1 (6 bases). The length of the CDR3 is 12 residues. V lost 7 bases, J lost 4 bases, and 13 bases lay in between. From germline, CDR1 is DFQATT and CDR2 SNEGSKA (reference sequence). The CDR3 DNA reads TGCAGTGTACAGGGATCGTCCTATGGCTACACCTTC. Its translation: CSVQGSSYGYTF.

This chain uses TRBV11-1 with TRBJ2-3; possible D gene TRBD1, 6 bases. Germline V gives CDR1 SGHAT, CDR2 FQDESV (reference sequence). The CDR3 runs to 17 residues. Trimming shortened V by 0 bases and J by 2 bases, and 15 bases separated the two germline ends. The CDR3 here is CASSLALQGRNTDTQYF. CDR3 DNA sequence: TGTGCCAGCAGCTTAGCCTTACAGGGACGGAACACAGATACGCAGTATTTT.

This chain connects TRBV20-1 to TRBJ2-5, with TRBD1 as a possible D gene (6 bases). The V gene lost 5 bases and the J gene lost 5 bases, with 18 bases spanning the gap. This CDR3 contains 14 residues. Looked up from germline, CDR1 is DFQATT and CDR2 is SNEGSKA (reference sequence). Here the CDR3 reads CSAFQDSPHETQYF. The CDR3 bases are TGCAGTGCTTTCCAGGACAGCCCGCATGAGACCCAGTACTTC.

This clonotype was counted only a few times. The chain recombines TRBV20-1 with TRBJ1-5; tentatively, D is TRBD1 (6 bases). Germline CDR1 and CDR2: DFQATT and SNEGSKA (reference sequence). The CDR3 is 15 amino acids. V dropped 5 bases and J dropped 2 bases, with 16 bases sitting between them. The CDR3: CSAQQGRAGNQPQHF. For the CDR3, the DNA is TGCAGTGCTCAACAGGGACGAGCGGGCAATCAGCCCCAGCATTTT.

The CDR3 is CASSEEEEQFF. Here the CDR3 DNA reads TGTGCCAGCAGTGAAGAAGAGGAGCAGTTCTTC. The chain joins TRBV2 to TRBJ2-1; D unclear. Germline loops: CDR1 SNHLY, CDR2 FYNNEI. CDR3 length equals 11 residues. V lost 1 base, J lost 10 bases, and 5 bases lay in between.

This rearrangement joins TRBV5-4 to TRBJ2-3; TRBD2 might be the D (6 bases). The CDR3 runs to 19 residues. Germline lookup yields CDR1 SGHNT and CDR2 YYREEE (reference sequence). V gave up 0 bases and J gave up 2 bases, with 22 bases separating them. The CDR3 nucleotides read TGTGCCAGCAGCTTGGGTACTGGAAGGTGGCGGGGTAACACAGATACGCAGTATTTT. Protein product: CASSLGTGRWRGNTDTQYF.

J is TRBJ2-1 and V is TRBV13; TRBD1 is a possible D gene (6 bases). The germline V gene has CDR1 PRHDT and CDR2 FYEKMQ (reference sequence). This CDR3 is 14 amino acids long. V dropped 4 bases and J dropped 7 bases, with 14 bases sitting between them. The CDR3 DNA sequence: TGTGCCAGCAGCTCCCGCCCGGGACATAATGAGCAGTTCTTC. Amino acids: CASSSRPGHNEQFF.

There are a few counts of this clonotype. This rearrangement joins TRBV12-3 or TRBV12-4 to TRBJ2-2, with a tentative D call TRBD1 (6 bases). V lost 2 bases, J lost 4 bases, and 8 bases lay in between. CDR3 length equals 14 residues. The CDR3 nucleotides are TGTGCCAGCAGTTTAACAGGGCGCACCGGGGAGCTGTTTTTT. It is translated as CASSLTGRTGELFF.

This clonotype has more than one count but fewer than ten. The V call is TRBV6-5, the J call TRBJ2-1; D remains unclear. CDR3 length: 16 amino acids. V lost 4 bases and J 0 bases, leaving 13 bases between the germline ends. Germline V gene data show CDR1 as MNHEY and CDR2 as SVGAGI. The chain's CDR3 is CASSWYFDSSYNEQFF. The CDR3 coding sequence is TGTGCCAGCAGTTGGTACTTCGATAGCTCCTACAATGAGCAGTTCTTC.

This chain connects TRBV7-7 to TRBJ2-1; perhaps TRBD1 as D (5 bases). The CDR3 is made up of 14 amino acids. Germline CDR1 is SSHAT and CDR2 is FNYEAQ (reference sequence). V gave up 5 bases and J gave up 7 bases, with 15 bases separating them. The CDR3 DNA sequence: TGTGCCAGCAGCCTGGACGGATCAGGGAATGAGCAGTTCTTC. Its translation: CASSLDGSGNEQFF.

V is TRBV7-2 and J is TRBJ2-7; D possibly corresponds to TRBD1 (5 bases). CDR1 and CDR2 from the germline V gene are SGHTA and FQGNSA. CDR3 length equals 13 residues. V was shortened by 1 base and J by 7 bases, with 11 bases between the two germline ends. The CDR3 sequence is CASSLERGWEQYV. The CDR3 DNA reads as TGTGCCAGCAGCTTAGAAAGGGGTTGGGAGCAGTACGTC.

This chain joins TRBV6-6 and TRBJ1-1, with a possible D match to TRBD1 (5 bases). Germline V gene data show CDR1 as MNHNY and CDR2 as SVGAGI (reference sequence). Between the trimmed V and J ends, which lost 6 bases and 6 bases, there was a span of 14 bases. The CDR3 totals 13 residues. In nucleotides, the CDR3 is TGTGCCAGCAGGGACACCACGGGGCCTGAAGCTTTCTTT. The encoded protein is CASRDTTGPEAFF.

Ten or more counts support this clonotype. The V call is TRBV12-3 or TRBV12-4, the J call TRBJ2-2, with TRBD2 as a possible D gene (6 bases). The V and J ends lost 5 bases and 5 bases respectively, with 18 bases between them. The length of the CDR3 is 16 residues. CDR3 DNA sequence: TGTGCCAGCAGTAAACCGGGACTCGTGCTTACCGGGGAGCTGTTTTTT. It translates to CASSKPGLVLTGELFF.

A few counts support this clonotype. The chain couples TRBV28 to TRBJ2-3, with D possibly matching TRBD1 (6 bases). The CDR3 length is 14 residues. Trimming left V 5 bases short and J 2 bases short, with 11 bases between. Looked up from germline, CDR1 is MDHEN and CDR2 is SYDVKM. DNA of the CDR3: TGTGCCAGCAGTGGCAGGGGCCACACAGATACGCAGTATTTT. It translates to CASSGRGHTDTQYF.

This clonotype was seen many times. This chain links TRBV3-1 with TRBJ2-4; 7 bases agree with TRBD1. Germline-derived CDR1 and CDR2 are LGHDT and YNNKEL (reference sequence). J was trimmed by 9 bases and V by 8 bases; bases with no gene match: 10. This CDR3 contains 13 residues. The CDR3 sequence: CASRYRDRGIQYF. In DNA, the CDR3 is TGTGCCAGCCGGTACCGGGACAGAGGCATTCAGTACTTC.

This clonotype was picked up many times. The chain is built from TRBV12-3 or TRBV12-4 and TRBJ2-7; 8 nucleotides line up with TRBD1. J was trimmed by 3 bases and V by 5 bases; bases with no gene match: 6. The CDR3 length is 14 residues. CDR3 sequence: CASSPPDRDYEQYF. CDR3 DNA sequence: TGTGCCAGCAGTCCCCCGGACAGGGACTACGAGCAGTACTTC.

This clonotype has a handful of counts. This chain connects TRBV6-4 to TRBJ2-1; D is perhaps TRBD1 (5 bases). CDR1 and CDR2 from the germline V gene are MRHNA and SNTAGT. The ends were cut back, 6 bases at V and 0 bases at J, with 24 bases in the middle. CDR3 size: 19 residues. The CDR3 is CASSRDLPPPSSSYNEQFF. DNA for the CDR3: TGTGCCAGCAGCAGGGATCTTCCCCCTCCCTCGAGCTCCTACAATGAGCAGTTCTTC.